The source of this TCR beta chain is a study of cytomegalovirus exposure and HLA in healthy donors. The CDR3 consists of 14 residues. Germline CDR1 and CDR2: SGHTA and FQGNSA. The V end was cut by 2 bases, the J end by 5 bases, with 10 bases between. This PCR relied on a set of 60 Vbeta primers and 13 Jbeta primers. Sequencing was performed with immunoSEQ multiplex PCR; in TCRdb, only in-frame clones are kept and a portion is missing. The sample includes under 200,000 clones, around 80% of them seen just once. Sequencing used PBMCs. The V call is TRBV7-2, the J call TRBJ2-1, with a possible D match to TRBD1 (6 bases). The sequence came from a woman aged 45-65 years in good health and CMV-seropositive. The CDR3 here is CASSLSPGDNEQFF. The CDR3 DNA is TGTGCCAGCAGCTTATCCCCAGGGGACAATGAGCAGTTCTTC.